Presented here are 27 T cell receptor beta chains from one specimen sequenced in a study of shared clonotypes between healthy human individuals. Data came from immunoSEQ multiplex PCR; TCRdb stores just in-frame clones and leaves some out. The table lists about 1.4 million clones, roughly 96% of them singletons. Sequencing input: naive CD4+ T cells sorted from blood. Subset reported: CD45RA+ positively selected. All receptors derive from a man aged 25-45 years in good health.

The rearrangement uses TRBV19 and TRBJ2-1; TRBD2 matches at 11 bases. CDR1 and CDR2 from the germline V gene are LNHDA and SQIVND (reference sequence). There are 14 residues in the CDR3. V lost 7 bases and J lost 8; bases outside the gene matches: 7. For the CDR3, the DNA is TGTGCCAGTAAAAGGACTAGCGGGTTACATGAGCAGTTCTTC. This sequence encodes CASKRTSGLHEQFF.

This clone has just one count. The chain combines TRBV7-3 with TRBJ2-2; TRBD2 aligns across 7 bases. CDR3 length: 14 amino acids. V was pared by 5 bases and J by 6 bases, with 6 bases of the junction left unmatched. The germline gives CDR1 SGHTA, CDR2 FQGTGA. CDR3 loop: CASSTATSPGELFF. CDR3 DNA sequence: TGTGCCAGCAGCACAGCGACTAGCCCCGGGGAGCTGTTTTTT.

V is TRBV9 and J is TRBJ1-3, with a possible D match to TRBD1 (5 bases). V dropped 3 bases and J dropped 2 bases, with 9 bases sitting between them. The germline V gene has CDR1 SGDLS and CDR2 YYNGEE. The CDR3 totals 14 residues. The CDR3: CASSEGHTGNTIYF. The CDR3 bases are TGTGCCAGCAGCGAGGGGCATACTGGAAACACCATATATTTT.

This clone was recorded once. V and J are TRBV5-1 and TRBJ2-5; 11 bases are a match to TRBD2. The CDR3 contains 19 residues. Per germline, CDR1 SGHRS and CDR2 YFSETQ. J was trimmed by 2 bases and V by 3 bases; bases with no gene match: 15. The CDR3 region has the DNA TGCGCCAGCAGCTCCTGGAGATCGCTAGCGGGAGGACGGCAAGAGACCCAGTACTTC. It codes for CASSSWRSLAGGRQETQYF. Full variable domain (remainder filled in from reference TRBV5-1 and TRBJ2-5): KAGVTQTPRYLIKTRGQQVTLSCSPISGHRSVSWYQQTPGQGLQFLFEYFSETQRNKGNFPGRFSGRQFSNSRSEMNVSTLELGDSALYLCASSSWRSLAGGRQETQYFGPGTRLLVL.

This chain uses TRBV27 with TRBJ2-2; the D gene is possibly TRBD1 (5 bases). CDR3 length equals 15 residues. With 6 bases removed from V and 7 bases from J, the gap between germline ends came to 18 bases. Germline lookup yields CDR1 MNHEY and CDR2 SMNVEV (reference sequence). In DNA form, the CDR3 reads TGTGCCAGCAGCCCTCTCCAACAGGTCAGCGGGGAGCTGTTTTTT. Translated: CASSPLQQVSGELFF.

The rearrangement links TRBV18 to TRBJ1-2; 10 nucleotides match TRBD1. Germline trimming cut 4 bases from V and 10 bases from J; bases unmatched to any gene: 6. This CDR3 is built from 13 residues. Germline lookup yields CDR1 KGHSH and CDR2 LQKENI. Written as DNA, the CDR3 is TGTGCCAGCTCACAGGGGACAGGGGCTCCCTACACCTTC. It yields the protein CASSQGTGAPYTF. The full variable domain, its missing parts supplied by reference TRBV18 and TRBJ1-2, is NAGVMQNPRHLVRRRGQEARLRCSPMKGHSHVYWYRQLPEEGLKFMVYLQKENIIDESGMPKERFSAEFPKEGPSILRIQQVVRGDSAAYFCASSQGTGAPYTFGSGTRLTVV.

The V gene is TRBV5-4, the J gene TRBJ2-7, with D possibly being TRBD1 (7 bases). CDR1 is SGHNT, CDR2 YYREEE, per germline (reference sequence). Trimming took off 4 bases at V and 5 bases at J, with 16 bases between the two ends. The CDR3 sequence is 14 residues long. DNA for the CDR3: TGTGCCAGCAGCACACGACAGGGCGGGAACGAGCAGTACTTC. Protein product: CASSTRQGGNEQYF.

The chain employs TRBV11-2 and TRBJ1-2; unclear D gene. The germline V gene has CDR1 SGHAT and CDR2 FQNNGV. CDR3 size: 16 residues. Deletions cut 1 base from V and 7 bases from J, with 19 bases between. This chain's CDR3 is CASSLAVIAEPRGYTF. DNA for the CDR3: TGTGCCAGCAGCTTAGCGGTCATTGCAGAACCGCGTGGCTACACCTTC.

The chain carries TRBV4-3 and TRBJ2-7, with unresolved D. Germline CDR1 LGHNA, CDR2 YSLEER. V shed 0 bases and J shed 3 bases, with 9 bases lying between them. This CDR3 contains 14 residues. CDR3 sequence: CASSQDRRFYEQYF. CDR3 nucleotides: TGCGCCAGCAGCCAAGATAGACGATTCTACGAGCAGTACTTC.

CDR3 sequence: CASSNPTSGSYEQYF. The CDR3 coding sequence is TGTGCCAGCAGTAACCCAACTAGCGGGTCCTACGAGCAGTACTTC. The chain carries TRBV11-2 and TRBJ2-7, with 9 bases aligning to TRBD2. Germline V CDR1 and CDR2: SGHAT, FQNNGV. The ends lost 6 bases at V and 1 base at J; junction bases unmatched: 7. CDR3 length: 15 amino acids.

The chain joins TRBV5-1 to TRBJ2-3; D uncertain. The germline V and J ends were trimmed by 0 bases and 4 bases, with 9 bases remaining between them. Germline CDR1 and CDR2: SGHRS and YFSETQ. The CDR3 contains 14 residues. CDR3 region: CASSLGGVSDTQYF. CDR3 coding DNA: TGCGCCAGCAGCTTGGGAGGTGTATCAGATACGCAGTATTTT.

This chain uses TRBV6-1 with TRBJ2-7, with D possibly being TRBD1 or TRBD2 (5 bases each). Germline CDR1 is MNHNS and CDR2 is SASEGT. Trimming removed 2 bases at V and 2 bases at J, with 10 bases between. The CDR3 is made up of 14 amino acids. CDR3 sequence: CASSEQGPAYEQYF. The CDR3 DNA reads as TGTGCCAGCAGTGAACAGGGACCCGCCTACGAGCAGTACTTC.

The gene calls are TRBV4-1 and TRBJ2-1; 12 nucleotides line up with TRBD2. V shed 0 bases and J 8 bases; nucleotides not matched to a gene: 11. Per germline, CDR1 MGHRA and CDR2 YSYEKL. The CDR3 length is 18 residues. The CDR3 DNA reads TGCGCCAGCAGCCAAGATCGAGGGGCTAGCGGGAGGGAGTATGAGCAGTTCTTC. The encoded protein is CASSQDRGASGREYEQFF.

CDR3 sequence reads: CASSQDGHTEAFF. The CDR3 DNA is TGCGCCAGCAGCCAGGACGGACACACTGAAGCTTTCTTT. J is TRBJ1-1 and V is TRBV5-1; D unresolved. V was shortened by 4 bases and J by 3 bases, with 10 bases between the two germline ends. Per germline, CDR1 SGHRS and CDR2 YFSETQ. The CDR3 runs 13 residues.

The chain combines TRBV7-2 with TRBJ2-3; 11 bases map to TRBD2. Germline CDR1 and CDR2: SGHTA and FQGNSA. Germline trimming cut 4 bases from V and 0 bases from J; bases unmatched to any gene: 3. This CDR3 has 16 amino acids. CDR3 region: CASSSTSGISTDTQYF. In DNA, the CDR3 is TGTGCCAGCAGCTCGACTAGCGGGATTAGCACAGATACGCAGTATTTT.

This sequence joins TRBV30 and TRBJ1-1; D is undetermined. The CDR3 consists of 13 residues. Trimming took off 2 bases at V and 6 bases at J, with 13 bases between the two ends. The germline CDR1 and CDR2 sequences are GTSNPN and SVGIG (reference sequence). The CDR3 DNA reads TGTGCCTGGAGTCCCCCCCTGGTCTCTGAAGCTTTCTTT. Translated: CAWSPPLVSEAFF.

V is TRBV6-1 and J is TRBJ1-2; D is unclear. The CDR3 has 14 amino acids. Trimming pared 9 bases from V and 0 bases from J, leaving 14 bases between. Looked up from germline, CDR1 is MNHNS and CDR2 is SASEGT. This chain's CDR3 is CASRDGPANYGYTF. The CDR3 region has the DNA TGTGCCAGTCGAGACGGACCCGCTAACTATGGCTACACCTTC.

As concerns this clone: In the same sample, other DNA sequences code for this CDR3. The chain combines TRBV27 with TRBJ1-1; tentatively, D is TRBD1 (5 bases). Germline CDR1 reads MNHEY; CDR2 reads SMNVEV (reference sequence). V gave up 6 bases and J gave up 4 bases, with 12 bases separating them. This CDR3 comprises 13 residues. CDR3 sequence reads: CASRPTGGTEAFF. The CDR3 nucleotides are TGTGCCAGCAGACCGACTGGGGGCACTGAAGCTTTCTTT.

V and J are TRBV19 and TRBJ1-2; the D is unclear. V was clipped by 7 bases and J by 2 bases, with 11 bases between them. The CDR3 consists of 13 residues. Germline V gene sequence: CDR1 LNHDA, CDR2 SQIVND (reference sequence). CDR3 DNA: TGTGCCAGTAAAGAGGAGCAGAACTATGGCTACACCTTC. It is translated as CASKEEQNYGYTF.

This clone was seen a single time. This rearrangement joins TRBV15 to TRBJ2-1; 14 bases map to TRBD2. The CDR3 extends over 21 amino acids. Per the germline V gene, CDR1 is LNHNV and CDR2 is YYDKDF (reference sequence). The J segment lost 7 bases and the V segment lost 2 bases, leaving 19 bases of the junction unmatched. The CDR3 protein is CATSRQWPGLAGGRRGNEQFF. The CDR3 DNA sequence: TGTGCCACCAGCAGACAATGGCCAGGACTAGCGGGAGGTCGTAGAGGGAATGAGCAGTTCTTC.

The chain couples TRBV2 to TRBJ1-2; D is uncertain. In germline, CDR1 is SNHLY, CDR2 FYNNEI. This CDR3 spans 16 amino acids. V lost 7 bases and J 2 bases, leaving 20 bases between the germline ends. In nucleotides, the CDR3 is TGTGCCAGCATCCCAGGTACCGTTGCACAGAACTATGGCTACACCTTC. Protein sequence: CASIPGTVAQNYGYTF.

The chain links TRBV18 to TRBJ1-2; D remains unclear. This CDR3 has 14 residues. V was shortened by 3 bases and J by 2 bases, with 10 bases between the two germline ends. Germline CDR1 KGHSH, CDR2 LQKENI. DNA of the CDR3: TGTGCCAGCTCACCTGGAATGGGAAACTATGGCTACACCTTC. Protein sequence: CASSPGMGNYGYTF.

The chain couples TRBV29-1 to TRBJ2-2, with TRBD1 as a possible D gene (6 bases). This CDR3 comprises 18 residues. CDR1 and CDR2 from the germline V gene are SQVTM and ANQGSEA. V was trimmed by 6 bases and J by 0 bases, leaving 23 bases between them. The CDR3 nucleotides read TGCAGCGTGAGGAAAGGACAGCAGTTATACGCGAACACCGGGGAGCTGTTTTTT. It specifies CSVRKGQQLYANTGELFF.

This clone came up once. The chain couples TRBV5-1 to TRBJ1-1; possibly TRBD1 for D (5 bases). The CDR3 consists of 15 residues. V was trimmed by 6 bases and J by 4 bases, leaving 19 bases between them. Germline V lookup: CDR1 SGHRS, CDR2 YFSETQ. CDR3 loop: CASTIRGASGTEAFF. The CDR3 nucleotides are TGCGCCAGCACGATTCGAGGGGCTTCCGGCACTGAAGCTTTCTTT.

This chain joins TRBV7-3 and TRBJ1-1, with 7 bases that match TRBD1. The V gene's germline CDR1 is SGHTA and CDR2 FQGTGA. The CDR3 loop spans 18 amino acids. Trimming removed 0 bases from V and 0 bases from J; junction bases left unmatched: 10. The CDR3 spells CASSLTPGGQTMNTEAFF. The CDR3 nucleotides read TGTGCCAGCAGCTTAACCCCCGGGGGACAGACGATGAACACTGAAGCTTTCTTT.

Regarding this clone: One junction end does not reproduce the germline sequence, and a read error may be involved. The chain links TRBV10-3 to TRBJ2-7; 9 bases agree with TRBD2. The CDR3 contains 13 residues. The germline V gene encodes CDR1 ENHRY and CDR2 SYGVKD. The CDR3 loop reads CAISETSTSGPNF. CDR3 coding DNA: TGTGCCATCAGTGAAACATCGACTAGCGGCCCGAACTTC.

The chain links TRBV2 to TRBJ2-1; D may match TRBD1 or TRBD2 (5 bases each). CDR1 is SNHLY and CDR2 is FYNNEI in the germline V gene. Trimming stripped 3 bases from V and 4 bases from J, with 13 bases between. This CDR3 region has 15 residues. For the CDR3, the DNA is TGTGCCAGCAGTGATCCGGGGCGAGGATACAATGAGCAGTTCTTC. The encoded protein is CASSDPGRGYNEQFF.